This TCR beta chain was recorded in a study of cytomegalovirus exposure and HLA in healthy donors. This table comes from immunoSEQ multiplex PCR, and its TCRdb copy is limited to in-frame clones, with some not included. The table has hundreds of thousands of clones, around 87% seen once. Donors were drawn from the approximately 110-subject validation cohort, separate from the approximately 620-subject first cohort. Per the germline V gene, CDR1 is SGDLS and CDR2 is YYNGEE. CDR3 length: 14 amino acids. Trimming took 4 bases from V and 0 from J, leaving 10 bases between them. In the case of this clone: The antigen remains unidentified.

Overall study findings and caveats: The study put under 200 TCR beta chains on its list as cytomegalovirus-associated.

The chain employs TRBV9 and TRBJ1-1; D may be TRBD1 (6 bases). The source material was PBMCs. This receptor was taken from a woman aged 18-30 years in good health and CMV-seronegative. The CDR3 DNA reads TGTGCCAGCAGCCCGACAGGTATGAACACTGAAGCTTTCTTT. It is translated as CASSPTGMNTEAFF.